The rows below give T cell receptor beta chains drawn from one sample of a study of blood T cell repertoires in COVID-19. Assay: immunoSEQ multiplex PCR; the TCRdb copy retains only in-frame clones and omits some. The sample consists of about 210,000 clones, 70% to 90% of them appearing once. The material sequenced was PBMCs or T cells enriched from blood (not recorded which). The receptor source for this set is a woman in her 40s with acute COVID-19. Each CDR3 is given with its conserved first and last residue. The order of the fields is CDR3 DNA, CDR3 protein, V gene, J gene, clone size, D gene, CDR3 length. The D gene is left open where the match is weak. Clone size is not always given. Where it is, it says once, few, many or a class for expanded clones.

CDR3 DNA: TGTGCCAGCAGCTTAGTAGGGACTAGCGCCGTGGATGAGCAGTTCTTC
CDR3 protein: CASSLVGTSAVDEQFF
V gene: TRBV7-2
J gene: TRBJ2-1
clone size: -
D gene: TRBD2
CDR3 length: 16

CDR3 DNA: TGCGCCAGCAGCTTATTAGCGGGGGCCTACAATGAGCAGTTCTTC
CDR3 protein: CASSLLAGAYNEQFF
V gene: TRBV5-1
J gene: TRBJ2-1
clone size: -
D gene: TRBD2
CDR3 length: 15

CDR3 DNA: TGTGCCAGCAGCGTCCCAGGAATCAACACTGAAGCTTTCTTT
CDR3 protein: CASSVPGINTEAFF
V gene: TRBV5-4
J gene: TRBJ1-1
clone size: -
D gene: -
CDR3 length: 14

CDR3 DNA: TGTGCCAGCAGCTTTCTTATCTCGAGCTCCTACAATGAGCAGTTCTTC
CDR3 protein: CASSFLISSSYNEQFF
V gene: TRBV7-9
J gene: TRBJ2-1
clone size: few
D gene: -
CDR3 length: 16

CDR3 DNA: TGCGCCAGCAGCCAAGAGCGGGAGAGTTACTATGGCTACACCTTC
CDR3 protein: CASSQERESYYGYTF
V gene: TRBV4-3
J gene: TRBJ1-2
clone size: -
D gene: -
CDR3 length: 15

CDR3 DNA: TGTGCCAGCAGCACAGGGGATGGCTACACCTTC
CDR3 protein: CASSTGDGYTF
V gene: TRBV5-4
J gene: TRBJ1-2
clone size: -
D gene: TRBD1
CDR3 length: 11

CDR3 DNA: TGTGCCACCAGCAGAGCCGACCTCGACAGGGATGGCTACACCTTC
CDR3 protein: CATSRADLDRDGYTF
V gene: TRBV15
J gene: TRBJ1-2
clone size: -
D gene: TRBD1
CDR3 length: 15

CDR3 DNA: TGTGCCAGCAGCTCCCTAGCGGGGGGCGATGAAAAACTGTTTTTT
CDR3 protein: CASSSLAGGDEKLFF
V gene: TRBV7-9
J gene: TRBJ1-4
clone size: -
D gene: -
CDR3 length: 15

CDR3 DNA: TGTGCCAGCAGCAAGGGACTTGCTAGCACAGATACGCAGTATTTT
CDR3 protein: CASSKGLASTDTQYF
V gene: TRBV7-9
J gene: TRBJ2-3
clone size: -
D gene: -
CDR3 length: 15

CDR3 DNA: TGCGCCAGCAGTGAGTCCGTAGGGGACTTCTATGGCTACACCTTC
CDR3 protein: CASSESVGDFYGYTF
V gene: TRBV10-1
J gene: TRBJ1-2
clone size: -
D gene: -
CDR3 length: 15

CDR3 DNA: TGTGCCTGGAGCGCCAGGGACAGGGTAAGAGGGAATTCACCCCTCCACTTT
CDR3 protein: CAWSARDRVRGNSPLHF
V gene: TRBV30
J gene: TRBJ1-6
clone size: few
D gene: TRBD1
CDR3 length: 17

CDR3 DNA: TGTGCCAGTAGTATAGAGACCTATGCCCTCAGAACCGGGACAGGGATGAGAGGCTACACCTTC
CDR3 protein: CASSIETYALRTGTGMRGYTF
V gene: TRBV19
J gene: TRBJ1-2
clone size: -
D gene: TRBD1
CDR3 length: 21

CDR3 DNA: TGTGCCAGTAGCCCCGGGGACAGGTACTTTCAGCCCCAGCATTTT
CDR3 protein: CASSPGDRYFQPQHF
V gene: TRBV19
J gene: TRBJ1-5
clone size: -
D gene: TRBD1
CDR3 length: 15

CDR3 DNA: TGTGCCAGCAGCTCTTGGGTGGACGGAGGTTATAGCAATCAGCCCCAGCATTTT
CDR3 protein: CASSSWVDGGYSNQPQHF
V gene: TRBV5-6
J gene: TRBJ1-5
clone size: -
D gene: -
CDR3 length: 18

CDR3 DNA: TGTGCCAGCAGCGACCCTAGCGTTCTCACAGATACGCAGTATTTT
CDR3 protein: CASSDPSVLTDTQYF
V gene: TRBV5-4
J gene: TRBJ2-3
clone size: -
D gene: -
CDR3 length: 15

CDR3 DNA: TGCGCCAGCAGCTCCGGGACAGGGGGCAAAGAGACCCAGTACTTC
CDR3 protein: CASSSGTGGKETQYF
V gene: TRBV5-1
J gene: TRBJ2-5
clone size: -
D gene: TRBD1
CDR3 length: 15

CDR3 DNA: TGTGCCAGCAGCGACGACAGGGAGTTCGCTGAAAAACTGTTTTTT
CDR3 protein: CASSDDREFAEKLFF
V gene: TRBV9
J gene: TRBJ1-4
clone size: -
D gene: TRBD1
CDR3 length: 15

CDR3 DNA: TGTGCCATCAGTGAGGGACAGGGAAACTATGGCTACACCTTC
CDR3 protein: CAISEGQGNYGYTF
V gene: TRBV10-3
J gene: TRBJ1-2
clone size: -
D gene: TRBD1
CDR3 length: 14

CDR3 DNA: TGTGCCACAAAAGGACTAGGTTGGAATGAGCAGTTCTTC
CDR3 protein: CATKGLGWNEQFF
V gene: TRBV10-3
J gene: TRBJ2-1
clone size: -
D gene: TRBD2
CDR3 length: 13

CDR3 DNA: TGTGCCAGCAGCCGGGGAGTCTATGATACGCAGTATTTT
CDR3 protein: CASSRGVYDTQYF
V gene: TRBV7-8
J gene: TRBJ2-3
clone size: -
D gene: -
CDR3 length: 13

CDR3 DNA: TGTGCCAGCAGCTTTGCCAGGGGGCAAGAGACCCAGTACTTC
CDR3 protein: CASSFARGQETQYF
V gene: TRBV5-8
J gene: TRBJ2-5
clone size: -
D gene: TRBD1
CDR3 length: 14

CDR3 DNA: TGTGCCTGGAGTGTAACGTCTCTATCCTTT
CDR3 protein: CAWSVTSLSF
V gene: TRBV30
J gene: TRBJ1-1
clone size: -
D gene: -
CDR3 length: 10

CDR3 DNA: TGTGCCACCAGCTTTGGACTAGCGGGTAGGGCCGGGGAGCTGTTTTTT
CDR3 protein: CATSFGLAGRAGELFF
V gene: TRBV15
J gene: TRBJ2-2
clone size: -
D gene: TRBD2
CDR3 length: 16

CDR3 DNA: TGTGCCAGCGTAAGCGGAGGCACTGAAGCTTTCTTT
CDR3 protein: CASVSGGTEAFF
V gene: TRBV7-9
J gene: TRBJ1-1
clone size: -
D gene: -
CDR3 length: 12

CDR3 DNA: TGTGCCAGCAGCCAAACGGGCAGGGGCGCCGATCAGCCCCAGCATTTT
CDR3 protein: CASSQTGRGADQPQHF
V gene: TRBV6-2/TRBV6-3
J gene: TRBJ1-5
clone size: -
D gene: -
CDR3 length: 16